What follows are 27 T cell receptor beta chains derived from one specimen sequenced in a study of OX40 agonist ivuxolimab in advanced cancers. Generated by immunoSEQ multiplex PCR, the TCRdb table keeps only in-frame clones and is missing some. Of about 72,000 clones listed, 85% to 95% were seen once; the top ten hold roughly 6%. The sequences come from CD4+ or CD8+ T cells sorted from blood, collected in a trial of the OX40 agonist ivuxolimab. These TCRs come from an adult with an advanced solid tumor such as melanoma, head and neck, liver or kidney cancer.

The CDR3 nucleotides are TGTGCCAGCAGTTTTGACTTTTACAATGAGCAGTTCTTC. As protein: CASSFDFYNEQFF. The chain employs TRBV27 and TRBJ2-1; no clear D gene. V was cut by 3 bases and J by 4 bases, with 7 bases left in between. The CDR3 has 13 amino acids. CDR1 is MNHEY, CDR2 SMNVEV, per germline (reference sequence).

Note on this clone: The sample carries other DNA sequences with the same CDR3. The chain joins TRBV27 to TRBJ1-1, with no clear D. Germline CDR1 MNHEY, CDR2 SMNVEV (reference sequence). This CDR3 region has 13 residues. Trimming removed 3 bases from V and 0 bases from J, with 5 bases in between. The CDR3 region is CASSFQVNTEAFF. In DNA form, the CDR3 reads TGTGCCAGCAGTTTTCAGGTGAACACTGAAGCTTTCTTT.

The chain couples TRBV4-3 to TRBJ1-4; perhaps TRBD1 as D (6 bases). Trimming pared 4 bases from V and 0 bases from J, leaving 9 bases between. This CDR3 has 15 residues. CDR1 LGHNA and CDR2 YSLEER come from the germline V gene. The CDR3 nucleotides read TGCGCCAGCAGCCGGGACACATCAACTAATGAAAAACTGTTTTTT. This translates into CASSRDTSTNEKLFF.

The chain employs TRBV27 and TRBJ2-7; TRBD2 aligns across 9 bases. The CDR3 sequence is 14 residues long. The J segment lost 5 bases and the V segment lost 6 bases, leaving 8 bases of the junction unmatched. Germline CDR1 reads MNHEY; CDR2 reads SMNVEV (reference sequence). The CDR3 reads CASSPIGLAHEQYF. CDR3 in DNA: TGTGCCAGCAGCCCAATTGGACTAGCGCACGAGCAGTACTTC.

The chain links TRBV11-2 to TRBJ2-1, with a possible D match to TRBD1 (6 bases). Trimming removed 5 bases at V and 1 base at J, with 18 bases between. The V gene's germline CDR1 is SGHAT and CDR2 FQNNGV. The CDR3 has 17 residues. In nucleotides, the CDR3 is TGTGCCAGCAGCAACTGGGGGCAGAAGGGTTCCTACAATGAGCAGTTCTTC. Its translation is CASSNWGQKGSYNEQFF.

With regard to this clone: Sequence at one end of the junction differs from germline and may be a read error. This chain links TRBV29-1 with TRBJ1-2; TRBD1 might be the D (5 bases). Germline CDR1 is SQVTM and CDR2 is ANQGSEA. The CDR3 is 14 amino acids. The CDR3 sequence is CSVEEGEGINGYTF. The CDR3 DNA follows: TGCAGCGTAGAAGAAGGAGAGGGGATAAATGGCTACACCTTC. Drawing the rest from reference TRBV29-1 and TRBJ1-2, the complete variable domain is SAVISQKPSRDICQRGTSLTIQCQVDSQVTMMFWYRQQPGQSLTLIATANQGSEATYESGFVIDKFPISRPNLTFSTLTVSNMSPEDSSIYLCSVEEGEGINGYTFGSGTRLTVV.

In this sample, this clone turned up once. The chain carries TRBV10-3 and TRBJ2-7; TRBD1 aligns across 9 bases. Germline V gene data show CDR1 as ENHRY and CDR2 as SYGVKD. V lost 3 bases to trimming and J lost 1 base; unmatched junction nucleotides: 4. The CDR3 sequence is 15 residues long. The DNA for the CDR3 is TGTGCCATCAGTGACGGGACAGGGAGTTCCTACGAGCAGTACTTC. Translated, it gives CAISDGTGSSYEQYF.

J is TRBJ2-1 and V is TRBV4-3; the D gene is possibly TRBD2 (5 bases). Trimming removed 0 bases from V and 7 bases from J, with 16 bases in between. Germline V gene lookup returns CDR1 LGHNA and CDR2 YSLEER. The CDR3 has 16 residues. The CDR3 spells CASSQDSSRGSNEQFF. CDR3 in DNA: TGCGCCAGCAGCCAAGATAGTTCGCGAGGGTCGAATGAGCAGTTCTTC.

V is TRBV7-9 and J is TRBJ2-5; 9 nucleotides line up with TRBD1. With the DNA end fitting TRBJ2-7 better, the J assignment may be wrong. The CDR3 covers 15 residues. Germline loops: CDR1 SEHNR, CDR2 FQNEAQ (reference sequence). The CDR3 DNA is TGTGCCAGCAGCGCCGCCGGGACAGGGATAGGCGAGCAGTACTTC. This translates into CASSAAGTGIGEQYF.

The chain recombines TRBV27 with TRBJ1-5; a weak D match, TRBD1 (5 bases). Trimming took off 2 bases at V and 3 bases at J, with 8 bases between the two ends. The CDR3 sequence is 14 residues long. Germline V gene data show CDR1 as MNHEY and CDR2 as SMNVEV (reference sequence). CDR3: CASSLDSDNQPQHF. Written as DNA, the CDR3 is TGTGCCAGCAGTTTAGACAGCGACAATCAGCCCCAGCATTTT.

The rearrangement joins TRBV10-3 to TRBJ2-7, with D possibly matching TRBD1 (7 bases). Germline V CDR1 and CDR2: ENHRY, SYGVKD. V lost 10 bases and J lost 2, with 21 bases in between. This CDR3 comprises 15 residues. The CDR3 protein is CATQVGGRGTYEQYF. DNA for the CDR3: TGTGCCACCCAAGTGGGGGGCAGGGGGACCTACGAGCAGTACTTC.

The chain combines TRBV6-5 with TRBJ2-7; TRBD2 might be the D (6 bases). V lost 2 bases, J lost 3 bases, and 14 bases lay in between. The CDR3 sequence is 15 residues long. Germline CDR1 is MNHEY and CDR2 is SVGAGI. The CDR3 region is CASSYGQGGLYEQYF. DNA for the CDR3: TGTGCCAGCAGTTACGGGCAGGGAGGCCTCTACGAGCAGTACTTC.

The rearrangement links TRBV5-1 to TRBJ1-4; weak D call: TRBD1 (6 bases). This CDR3 contains 17 residues. The V gene lost 4 bases and the J gene lost 1 base, with 17 bases spanning the gap. Germline CDR1 SGHRS, CDR2 YFSETQ. In DNA form, the CDR3 reads TGCGCCAGCAGCCCCCGAGGGGGGAGGAGAACTAATGAAAAACTGTTTTTT. Translation: CASSPRGGRRTNEKLFF.

This clone was counted a single time. The gene calls are TRBV29-1 and TRBJ2-1; 8 nucleotides align to TRBD1. The CDR3 contains 18 residues. V gave up 0 bases and J gave up 1 base; unmatched junction bases: 11. Germline lookup yields CDR1 SQVTM and CDR2 ANQGSEA. CDR3 sequence (DNA): TGCAGCGTTGAAGATCCAGGATCAGGGGGCTCTTCCTACAATGAGCAGTTCTTC. Encoded protein: CSVEDPGSGGSSYNEQFF.

The gene calls are TRBV7-8 and TRBJ1-2; a possible D gene is TRBD1 (5 bases). V was clipped by 1 base and J by 2 bases, with 11 bases between them. Germline CDR1 SGHVS, CDR2 FQNEAQ. This CDR3 is built from 15 residues. The chain's CDR3 is CASSLGGLANYGYTF. The DNA of the CDR3 is TGTGCCAGCAGCTTAGGGGGACTCGCGAACTATGGCTACACCTTC.

The chain links TRBV9 to TRBJ2-7, with D perhaps given as TRBD1 or TRBD2 (6 bases each). Trimming shortened V by 3 bases and J by 5 bases, and 18 bases separated the two germline ends. The germline gives CDR1 SGDLS, CDR2 YYNGEE. The CDR3 length is 15 residues. The CDR3 DNA reads as TGTGCCAGCAGCGGACTCGCGAGGGGGGTCGACGAGCAGTACTTC. Translation gives CASSGLARGVDEQYF.

The rearrangement uses TRBV30 and TRBJ1-2, with 8 positions matching TRBD1. Unmatched junction bases numbered 9, after V lost 8 bases and J lost 7 bases. The CDR3 is 12 amino acids. Germline assignment: CDR1 GTSNPN and CDR2 SVGIG (reference sequence). The CDR3 protein is CARTGKVGGYTF. CDR3 nucleotides: TGTGCCCGGACAGGGAAGGTGGGTGGCTACACCTTC.

The rearrangement links TRBV6-6 to TRBJ1-4; no firm D call. The CDR3 runs to 16 residues. Germline CDR1 and CDR2: MNHNY and SVGAGI (reference sequence). Between the trimmed V and J ends, which lost 6 bases and 5 bases, there was a span of 19 bases. Here the CDR3 DNA reads TGTGCCAGCAGCCAAGGACGGAACTGGCCCAATGAAAAACTGTTTTTT. Translation: CASSQGRNWPNEKLFF.

The V gene is TRBV19, the J gene TRBJ1-1; TRBD1 matches 9 bases. Germline V CDR1 and CDR2: LNHDA, SQIVND (reference sequence). CDR3 length equals 14 residues. J gave up 1 base and V 8 bases, and 5 bases lay outside the gene matches. The CDR3 reads CASGLGQGNTEAFF. DNA of the CDR3: TGTGCCAGTGGTTTGGGACAGGGGAACACTGAAGCTTTCTTT.

This sequence joins TRBV9 and TRBJ1-1; D may be TRBD1 (6 bases). CDR1 is SGDLS and CDR2 is YYNGEE in the germline V gene. The CDR3 runs to 13 residues. V lost 3 bases and J lost 8, with 14 bases in between. The CDR3 DNA follows: TGTGCCAGCAGCGCGGGACACTCTTTGGAAGCTTTCTTT. Translated, it gives CASSAGHSLEAFF. The full variable domain, completed using reference TRBV9 and TRBJ1-1, is DSGVTQTPKHLITATGQRVTLRCSPRSGDLSVYWYQQSLDQGLQFLIQYYNGEERAKGNILERFSAQQFPDLHSELNLSSLELGDSALYFCASSAGHSLEAFFGQGTRLTVV.

This rearrangement joins TRBV27 to TRBJ1-1, with no clear D. This CDR3 is 13 amino acids long. Germline CDR1 is MNHEY and CDR2 is SMNVEV (reference sequence). The V gene lost 1 base and the J gene lost 4 bases, with 7 bases spanning the gap. The CDR3 DNA reads TGTGCCAGCAGTTTATTGGCAGGCACTGAAGCTTTCTTT. Amino acids: CASSLLAGTEAFF.

The rearrangement links TRBV4-1 to TRBJ1-1; 12 nucleotides agree with TRBD1. Germline values: CDR1 MGHRA, CDR2 YSYEKL. This CDR3 has 17 residues. V was clipped by 3 bases and J by 5 bases; unmatched bases: 10. The DNA for the CDR3 is TGCGCCAGCAGCCACCCCCGGGACAGGGGGCGCAGAACTGAAGCTTTCTTT. Translated: CASSHPRDRGRRTEAFF.

The V and J genes are TRBV29-1 and TRBJ1-1, with 7 positions matching TRBD1. The CDR3 loop spans 14 amino acids. Germline V gene data show CDR1 as SQVTM and CDR2 as ANQGSEA. J gave up 1 base and V 7 bases, and 9 bases lay outside the gene matches. In DNA, the CDR3 is TGCAGCGCCGACTTAAACAGGGGGAACACTGAAGCTTTCTTT. Translated: CSADLNRGNTEAFF.

This rearrangement joins TRBV19 to TRBJ1-5; tentative D call: TRBD1 (5 bases). V dropped 5 bases and J dropped 5 bases, with 19 bases sitting between them. The CDR3 loop spans 16 amino acids. The germline V gene has CDR1 LNHDA and CDR2 SQIVND (reference sequence). In DNA, the CDR3 is TGTGCCAGTAGTGGGGGAAAGGTGGGTAGTGATCAGCCCCAGCATTTT. Its translation: CASSGGKVGSDQPQHF.

The CDR3 region is CASSPPGVGANVLTF. The CDR3 nucleotides read TGTGCCAGCTCACCACCAGGGGTTGGGGCCAACGTCCTGACTTTC. This chain connects TRBV18 to TRBJ2-6, with D perhaps TRBD1 (5 bases). V was cut by 0 bases and J by 3 bases, with 6 bases left in between. CDR3 length equals 15 residues. The germline V gene encodes CDR1 KGHSH and CDR2 LQKENI.

In its sample, this clone was seen once. This chain uses TRBV29-1 with TRBJ2-2, with D possibly being TRBD2 (5 bases). The CDR3 runs 12 residues. V gave up 6 bases and J gave up 5 bases, with 10 bases separating them. CDR1 is SQVTM, CDR2 ANQGSEA, per germline. CDR3 bases: TGCAGCGTCATGACGGGGACCGGGGAGCTGTTTTTT. Translated: CSVMTGTGELFF.

The rearrangement uses TRBV7-6 and TRBJ2-5; D unclear. V was shortened by 0 bases and J by 5 bases, with 13 bases between the two germline ends. CDR1 is SGHVS and CDR2 is FNYEAQ in the germline V gene. The CDR3 sequence is 15 residues long. The CDR3 nucleotides read TGTGCCAGCAGCTTAGCGGAAGGTTTTGAGGAGACCCAGTACTTC. It yields the protein CASSLAEGFEETQYF.